The clone carrying this T cell receptor (beta chain) was found many times. The data were obtained in a study of neurological immune-mediated disorders. The authors produced cDNA by 5'RACE using 10-nucleotide random UMIs. TCRdb re-called the 5' RACE reads through MiXCR, storing one row per CDR3 protein. The table lists 65,000 to 90,000 distinct CDR3 sequences, 10% of them singletons. CDR1 is ENHRY, CDR2 SYGVKD, per germline. V was trimmed by 8 bases and J by 8 bases, leaving 17 bases between them. This CDR3 spans 13 amino acids. The clonotype originates from a man aged 35 to 55 in good health. The sample taken for sequencing was PBMCs. The chain carries TRBV10-3 and TRBJ2-3, with unresolved D. CDR3 residues: CAIGPSPDGTQYF. The CDR3 DNA reads TGTGCCATCGGACCCAGTCCGGACGGTACGCAGTATTTT.